The rows below give T cell receptor beta chains drawn from one sample of a study of cytomegalovirus exposure and HLA in healthy donors. The table came from immunoSEQ multiplex PCR; TCRdb's copy has only in-frame clones and leaves some out. The table includes roughly 48,000 clones, about 73% detected once. Sequenced: PBMCs. The receptor source for this set is a woman aged 25-40 years in good health and CMV-seronegative. The CDR3 runs from the conserved cysteine through the conserved F or W. D genes are given only for firm matches. Clone size, where shown, is once, few, many, or a class for clones that have expanded.

clone_size: .
v_call: TRBV27
j_call: TRBJ2-7
d_call: TRBD2
cdr3_aa: CASRPLADLYEQYF
cdr3_nt: TGTGCCAGCAGACCACTAGCGGACCTCTACGAGCAGTACTTC

clone_size: .
v_call: TRBV13
j_call: TRBJ2-3
d_call: .
cdr3_aa: CASSSTGFSDTQYF
cdr3_nt: TGTGCCAGCAGCTCGACTGGATTTTCGGATACGCAGTATTTT

clone_size: .
v_call: TRBV25-1
j_call: TRBJ1-1
d_call: .
cdr3_aa: CASSAVEAAGNTEAFF
cdr3_nt: TGTGCCAGCAGTGCTGTCGAGGCCGCGGGGAACACTGAAGCTTTCTTT

clone_size: .
v_call: TRBV6-6
j_call: TRBJ2-1
d_call: TRBD1
cdr3_aa: CASRTHRGAQNEQFF
cdr3_nt: TGTGCCAGCAGAACCCACAGGGGGGCACAAAATGAGCAGTTCTTC

clone_size: .
v_call: TRBV28
j_call: TRBJ1-2
d_call: .
cdr3_aa: CASSPSDRLPNYGYTF
cdr3_nt: TGTGCCAGCAGTCCATCGGACAGACTACCTAACTATGGCTACACCTTC

clone_size: .
v_call: TRBV6-1
j_call: TRBJ2-5
d_call: .
cdr3_aa: CASSEAQGQTQYF
cdr3_nt: TGTGCCAGCAGTGAAGCCCAGGGGCAGACCCAGTACTTC

clone_size: .
v_call: TRBV29-1
j_call: TRBJ2-5
d_call: TRBD2
cdr3_aa: CSVDGTSGETQYF
cdr3_nt: TGCAGCGTTGATGGGACTAGCGGTGAGACCCAGTACTTC

clone_size: .
v_call: TRBV28
j_call: TRBJ1-2
d_call: .
cdr3_aa: CASSRDSYGYTF
cdr3_nt: TGTGCCAGCAGCCGTGACAGCTATGGCTACACCTTC

clone_size: .
v_call: TRBV28
j_call: TRBJ1-2
d_call: .
cdr3_aa: CASTKKVGRPNYGYTF
cdr3_nt: TGTGCCAGCACCAAAAAGGTCGGGAGACCTAACTATGGCTACACCTTC

clone_size: .
v_call: TRBV13
j_call: TRBJ1-4
d_call: .
cdr3_aa: CASSFRRRNEKLFF
cdr3_nt: TGTGCCAGCAGCTTCAGAAGGAGGAATGAAAAACTGTTTTTT

clone_size: medium-sized
v_call: TRBV5-1
j_call: TRBJ2-3
d_call: .
cdr3_aa: CASSLERGTDTQYF
cdr3_nt: TGCGCCAGCAGCTTGGAGAGGGGCACAGATACGCAGTATTTT

clone_size: once
v_call: TRBV9
j_call: TRBJ2-3
d_call: TRBD2
cdr3_aa: CASSPSGGADTQYF
cdr3_nt: TGTGCCAGCAGCCCTAGCGGTGGTGCAGATACGCAGTATTTT

clone_size: .
v_call: TRBV30
j_call: TRBJ2-7
d_call: .
cdr3_aa: CAWMEGVGSYEQYF
cdr3_nt: TGTGCCTGGATGGAAGGGGTTGGGTCCTACGAGCAGTACTTC

clone_size: .
v_call: TRBV30
j_call: TRBJ2-1
d_call: TRBD2
cdr3_aa: CAWSVVRTSGSIDEQFF
cdr3_nt: TGTGCCTGGAGTGTAGTTAGAACTAGCGGGAGTATCGATGAGCAGTTCTTC